This T cell receptor beta chain derives from a study of OX40 agonist ivuxolimab in advanced cancers. Clones were sequenced by immunoSEQ multiplex PCR, and TCRdb holds only the in-frame ones, with some missing. The table records fewer than 120,000 clones, roughly 90% of them present only once. Germline V gene lookup returns CDR1 GTSNPN and CDR2 SVGIG (reference sequence). Trimming took 7 bases from V and 0 from J, leaving 18 bases between them. This CDR3 has 15 residues. The rearrangement links TRBV30 to TRBJ1-1; D is perhaps TRBD1 (5 bases). This specimen consisted of CD4+ or CD8+ T cells sorted from blood, obtained in a trial of the OX40 agonist ivuxolimab. The source is an adult with an advanced solid tumor such as melanoma, head and neck, liver or kidney cancer. The CDR3 sequence is CASRGAVIMNTEAFF. Written as DNA, the CDR3 is TGTGCCTCCCGAGGGGCGGTTATCATGAACACTGAAGCTTTCTTT.